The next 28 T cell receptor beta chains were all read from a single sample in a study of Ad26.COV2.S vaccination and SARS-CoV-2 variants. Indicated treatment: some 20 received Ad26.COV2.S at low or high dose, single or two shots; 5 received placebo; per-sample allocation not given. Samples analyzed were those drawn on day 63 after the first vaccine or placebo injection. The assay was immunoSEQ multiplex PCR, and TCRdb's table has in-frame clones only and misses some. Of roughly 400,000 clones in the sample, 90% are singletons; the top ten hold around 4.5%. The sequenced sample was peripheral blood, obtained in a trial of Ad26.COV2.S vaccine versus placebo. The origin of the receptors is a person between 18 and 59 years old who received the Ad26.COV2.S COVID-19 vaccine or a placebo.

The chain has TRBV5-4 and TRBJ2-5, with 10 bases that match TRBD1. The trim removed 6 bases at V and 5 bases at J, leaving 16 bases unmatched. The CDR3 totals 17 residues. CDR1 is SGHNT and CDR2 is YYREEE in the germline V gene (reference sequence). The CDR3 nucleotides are TGTGCCAGCACCCCGCCGGGACAGGGGCGACGGGTCGAGACCCAGTACTTC. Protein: CASTPPGQGRRVETQYF.

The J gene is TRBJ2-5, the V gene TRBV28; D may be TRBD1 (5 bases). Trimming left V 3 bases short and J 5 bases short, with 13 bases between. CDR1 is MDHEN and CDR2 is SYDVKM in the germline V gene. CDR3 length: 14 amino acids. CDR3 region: CASSFLLGRETQYF. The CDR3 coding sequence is TGTGCCAGCAGTTTTTTGTTGGGGCGGGAGACCCAGTACTTC.

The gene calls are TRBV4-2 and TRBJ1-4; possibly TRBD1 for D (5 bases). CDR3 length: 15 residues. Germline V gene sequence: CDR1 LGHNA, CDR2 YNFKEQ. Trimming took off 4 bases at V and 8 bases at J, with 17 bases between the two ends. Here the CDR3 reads CASSPSAQGGEKLFF. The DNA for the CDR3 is TGTGCCAGCAGCCCAAGTGCCCAGGGTGGGGAAAAACTGTTTTTT.

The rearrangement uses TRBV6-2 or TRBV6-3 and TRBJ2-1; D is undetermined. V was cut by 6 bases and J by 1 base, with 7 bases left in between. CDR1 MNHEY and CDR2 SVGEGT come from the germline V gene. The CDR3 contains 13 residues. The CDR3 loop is CASSQNSYNEQFF. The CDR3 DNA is TGTGCCAGCAGCCAGAATTCCTACAATGAGCAGTTCTTC.

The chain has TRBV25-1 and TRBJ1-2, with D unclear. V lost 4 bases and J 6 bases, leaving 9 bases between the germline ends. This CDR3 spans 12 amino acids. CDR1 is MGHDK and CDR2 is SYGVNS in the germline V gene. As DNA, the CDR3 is TGTGCCAGCAGTGTTGGTTATCATGGCTACACCTTC. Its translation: CASSVGYHGYTF.

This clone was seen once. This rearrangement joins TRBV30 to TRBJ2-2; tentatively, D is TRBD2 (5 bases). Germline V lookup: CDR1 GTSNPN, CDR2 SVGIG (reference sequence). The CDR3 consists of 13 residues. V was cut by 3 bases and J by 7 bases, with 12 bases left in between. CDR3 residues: CAWSAGAGGELFF. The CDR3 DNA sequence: TGTGCCTGGAGCGCGGGCGCCGGCGGGGAGCTGTTTTTT. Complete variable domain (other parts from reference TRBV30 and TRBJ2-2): SQTIHQWPATLVQPVGSPLSLECTVEGTSNPNLYWYRQAAGRGLQLLFYSVGIGQISSEVPQNLSASRPQDRQFILSSKKLLLSDSGFYLCAWSAGAGGELFFGEGSRLTVL.

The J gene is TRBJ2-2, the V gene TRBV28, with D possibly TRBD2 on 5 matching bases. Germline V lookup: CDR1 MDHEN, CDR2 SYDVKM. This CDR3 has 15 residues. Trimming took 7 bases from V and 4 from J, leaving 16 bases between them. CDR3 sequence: CASTKGGLGTGELFF. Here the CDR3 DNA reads TGTGCCAGCACCAAAGGCGGGTTAGGCACCGGGGAGCTGTTTTTT. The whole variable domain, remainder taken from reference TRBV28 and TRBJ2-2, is DVKVTQSSRYLVKRTGEKVFLECVQDMDHENMFWYRQDPGLGLRLIYFSYDVKMKEKGDIPEGYSVSREKKERFSLILESASTNQTSMYLCASTKGGLGTGELFFGEGSRLTVL.

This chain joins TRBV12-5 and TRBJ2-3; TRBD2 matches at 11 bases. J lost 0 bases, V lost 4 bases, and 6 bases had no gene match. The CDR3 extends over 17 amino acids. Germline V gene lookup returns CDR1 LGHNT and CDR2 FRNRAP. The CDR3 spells CASGSPTSGMSTDTQYF. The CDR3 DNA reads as TGTGCTAGTGGTTCACCGACTAGCGGGATGAGCACAGATACGCAGTATTTT.

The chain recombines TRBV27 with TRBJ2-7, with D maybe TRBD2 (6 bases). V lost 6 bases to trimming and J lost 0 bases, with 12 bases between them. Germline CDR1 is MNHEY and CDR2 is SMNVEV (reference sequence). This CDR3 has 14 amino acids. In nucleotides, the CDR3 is TGTGCCAGCAGCCCCCAGCGGGTCTCCTACGAGCAGTACTTC. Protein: CASSPQRVSYEQYF.

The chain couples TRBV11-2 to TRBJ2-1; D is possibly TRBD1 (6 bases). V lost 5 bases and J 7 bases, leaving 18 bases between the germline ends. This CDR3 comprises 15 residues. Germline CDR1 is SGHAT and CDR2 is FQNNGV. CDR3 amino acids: CASSPTTGQGNEQFF. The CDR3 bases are TGTGCCAGCAGCCCGACTACCGGGCAGGGGAATGAGCAGTTCTTC.

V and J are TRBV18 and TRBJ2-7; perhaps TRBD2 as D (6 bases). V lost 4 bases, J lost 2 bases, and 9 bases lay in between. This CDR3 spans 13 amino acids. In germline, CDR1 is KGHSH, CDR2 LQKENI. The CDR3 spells CASSHGLTYEQYF. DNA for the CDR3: TGTGCCAGCTCACATGGACTAACCTACGAGCAGTACTTC.

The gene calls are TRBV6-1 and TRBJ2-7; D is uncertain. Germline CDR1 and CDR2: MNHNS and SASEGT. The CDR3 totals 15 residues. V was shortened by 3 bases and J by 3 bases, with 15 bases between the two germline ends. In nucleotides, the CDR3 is TGTGCCAGCAGTGACCCCCAAGGGTTTATCTACGAGCAGTACTTC. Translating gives CASSDPQGFIYEQYF.

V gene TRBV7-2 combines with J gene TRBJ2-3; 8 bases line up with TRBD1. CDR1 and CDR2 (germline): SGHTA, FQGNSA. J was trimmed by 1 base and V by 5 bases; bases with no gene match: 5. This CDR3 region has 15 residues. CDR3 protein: CASSTSTGGTDTQYF. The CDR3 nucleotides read TGTGCCAGCAGCACTTCGACAGGGGGCACAGATACGCAGTATTTT. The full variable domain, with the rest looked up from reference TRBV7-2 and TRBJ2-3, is GAGVSQSPSNKVTEKGKDVELRCDPISGHTALYWYRQSLGQGLEFLIYFQGNSAPDKSGLPSDRFSAERTGGSVSTLTIQRTQQEDSAVYLCASSTSTGGTDTQYFGPGTRLTVL.

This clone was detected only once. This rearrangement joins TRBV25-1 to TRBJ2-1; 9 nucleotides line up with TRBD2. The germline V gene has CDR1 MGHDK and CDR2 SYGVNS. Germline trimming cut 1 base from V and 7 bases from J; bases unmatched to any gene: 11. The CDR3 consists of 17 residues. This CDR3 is CASSESGGSGSWNEQFF. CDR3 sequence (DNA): TGTGCCAGCAGTGAATCGGGCGGTAGCGGGAGTTGGAATGAGCAGTTCTTC.

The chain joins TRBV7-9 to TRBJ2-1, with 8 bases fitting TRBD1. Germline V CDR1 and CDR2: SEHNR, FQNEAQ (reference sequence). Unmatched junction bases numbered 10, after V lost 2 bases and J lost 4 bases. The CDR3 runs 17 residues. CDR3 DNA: TGTGCCAGCAGCTTAAAGTCGAGGACAGGGCCTTACAATGAGCAGTTCTTC. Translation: CASSLKSRTGPYNEQFF.

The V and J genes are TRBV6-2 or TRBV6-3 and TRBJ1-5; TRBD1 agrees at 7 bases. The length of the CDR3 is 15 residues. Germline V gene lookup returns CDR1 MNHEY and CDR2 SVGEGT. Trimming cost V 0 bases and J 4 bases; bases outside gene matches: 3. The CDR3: CASSYSTGRNQPQHF. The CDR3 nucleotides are TGTGCCAGCAGTTACTCGACAGGGAGAAATCAGCCCCAGCATTTT.

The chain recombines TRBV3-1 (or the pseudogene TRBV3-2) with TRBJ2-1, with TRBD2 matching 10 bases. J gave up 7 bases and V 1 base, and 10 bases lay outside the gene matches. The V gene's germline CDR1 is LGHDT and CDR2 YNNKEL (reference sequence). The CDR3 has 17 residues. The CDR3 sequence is CASSQGILAGARNEQFF. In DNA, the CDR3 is TGTGCCAGCAGCCAAGGTATTCTAGCGGGAGCTCGGAATGAGCAGTTCTTC.

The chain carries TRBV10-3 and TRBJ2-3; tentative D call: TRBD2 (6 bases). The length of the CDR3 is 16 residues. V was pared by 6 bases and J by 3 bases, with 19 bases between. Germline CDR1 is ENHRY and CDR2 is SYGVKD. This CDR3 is CAISLGELAGTDTQYF. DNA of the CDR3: TGTGCCATCAGCTTAGGGGAACTAGCTGGTACAGATACGCAGTATTTT.

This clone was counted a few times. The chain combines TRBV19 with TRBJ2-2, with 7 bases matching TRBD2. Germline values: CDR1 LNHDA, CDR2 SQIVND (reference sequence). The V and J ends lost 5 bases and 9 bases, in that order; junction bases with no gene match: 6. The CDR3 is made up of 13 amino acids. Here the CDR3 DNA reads TGTGCCAGTAGTTGGGGAGGGCCACGGGAGCTGTTTTTT. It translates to CASSWGGPRELFF.

The CDR3 DNA reads TGTGCCAGCAGCTTGGGATGGACAGGCTCCTACGAGCAGTACTTC. Residues: CASSLGWTGSYEQYF. V gene TRBV5-4 combines with J gene TRBJ2-7, with 7 bases identical to TRBD1. Germline V gene sequence: CDR1 SGHNT, CDR2 YYREEE (reference sequence). J lost 0 bases, V lost 0 bases, and 3 bases had no gene match. The CDR3 has 15 residues. The full variable domain, in which reference TRBV5-4 and TRBJ2-7 provide the parts outside the CDR3, is ETGVTQSPTHLIKTRGQQVTLRCSSQSGHNTVSWYQQALGQGPQFIFQYYREEENGRGNFPPRFSGLQFPNYSSELNVNALELDDSALYLCASSLGWTGSYEQYFGPGTRLTVT.

CDR3 residues: CASSTLSGSLADTQYF. Written as DNA, the CDR3 is TGCGCCAGCAGCACCCTTAGCGGGAGTTTGGCAGATACGCAGTATTTT. This chain joins TRBV5-1 and TRBJ2-3, with 9 bases that match TRBD2. CDR3 length equals 16 residues. Trimming at V came to 4 bases and at J to 4 bases, leaving 10 bases not matched to a gene. CDR1 and CDR2 from the germline V gene are SGHRS and YFSETQ.

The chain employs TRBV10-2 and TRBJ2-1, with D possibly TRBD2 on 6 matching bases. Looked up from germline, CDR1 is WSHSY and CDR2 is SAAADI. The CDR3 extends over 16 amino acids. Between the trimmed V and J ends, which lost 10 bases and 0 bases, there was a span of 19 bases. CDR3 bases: TGCGCCACTAGATTAGGGGACTCCAGCTCCTACAATGAGCAGTTCTTC. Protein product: CATRLGDSSSYNEQFF.

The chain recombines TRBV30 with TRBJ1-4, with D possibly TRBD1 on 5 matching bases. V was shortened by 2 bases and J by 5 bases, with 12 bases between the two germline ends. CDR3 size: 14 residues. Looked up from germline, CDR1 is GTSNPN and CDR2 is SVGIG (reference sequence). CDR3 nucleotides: TGTGCCTGGAGTCGACCGGGGCCGAATGAAAAACTGTTTTTT. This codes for CAWSRPGPNEKLFF.

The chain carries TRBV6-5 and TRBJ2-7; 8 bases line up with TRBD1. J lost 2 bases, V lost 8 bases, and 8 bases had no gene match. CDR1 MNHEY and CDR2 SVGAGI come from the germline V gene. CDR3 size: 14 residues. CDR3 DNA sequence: TGTGCCAGCGGCCGACAGGGGTTTACCTACGAGCAGTACTTC. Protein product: CASGRQGFTYEQYF.

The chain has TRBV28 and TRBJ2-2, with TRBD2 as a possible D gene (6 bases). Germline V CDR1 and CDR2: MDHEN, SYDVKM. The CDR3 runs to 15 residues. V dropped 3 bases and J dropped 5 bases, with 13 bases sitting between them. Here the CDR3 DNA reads TGTGCCAGCAGTTTTGGACTACCTGAAACCGGGGAGCTGTTTTTT. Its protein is CASSFGLPETGELFF.

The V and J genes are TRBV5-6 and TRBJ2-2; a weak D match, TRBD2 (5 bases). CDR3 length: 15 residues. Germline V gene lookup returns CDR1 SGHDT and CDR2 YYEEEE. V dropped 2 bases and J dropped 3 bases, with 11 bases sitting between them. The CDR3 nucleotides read TGTGCCAGCAGCTTTCGAGGGCAGTACACCGGGGAGCTGTTTTTT. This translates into CASSFRGQYTGELFF.

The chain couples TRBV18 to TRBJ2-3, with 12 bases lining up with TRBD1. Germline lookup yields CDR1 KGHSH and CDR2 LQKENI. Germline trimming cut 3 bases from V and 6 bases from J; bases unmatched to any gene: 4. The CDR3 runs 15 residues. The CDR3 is CASSPGTGGRDTQYF. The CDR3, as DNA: TGTGCCAGCTCACCGGGGACAGGGGGCCGGGATACGCAGTATTTT.

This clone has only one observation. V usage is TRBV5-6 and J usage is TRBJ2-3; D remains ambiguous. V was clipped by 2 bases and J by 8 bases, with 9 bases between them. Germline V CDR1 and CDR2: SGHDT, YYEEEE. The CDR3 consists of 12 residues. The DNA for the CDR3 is TGTGCCAGCAGCTTTCCTTCCGGTACGCAGTATTTT. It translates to CASSFPSGTQYF.